This T cell receptor beta chain emerged from a study of tumor-infiltrating lymphocytes in primary liver carcinoma. Across the whole study: Maximum tumor diameters ranged from roughly 4.2 to 10 cm, stage T1-T3 N0M0. General observations from the study: Tumor specimens were characterized by a significantly higher top-250-clone fraction than blood (p = 0.039). Lower overlap was observed for tumor-adjacent and tumor-blood pairs relative to tumor region pairs.

A word on this clonotype: The antigen remains undetermined. This CDR3 is missing its conserved last phenylalanine or tryptophan, likely due to a read error.

Unsorted bulk tissue (roughly 19-30 mg) underwent RNA and DNA co-extraction. A constant-region primer primed TCR beta cDNA synthesis from 450 to 550 ng of total RNA. Three nested multiplex PCR rounds, a slightly modified ARM-PCR method, built the TCR beta libraries. TCRdb reanalysed the multiplex PCR reads using MiXCR and keeps one entry per CDR3 protein. This sample has 44,000 or so distinct CDR3 sequences, with less than 85% found just once. This receptor was obtained from a man in his forties with primary liver carcinoma and hepatitis B virus infection. The sequencing input was liver tumor tissue from sampling region 5. Subset reported: tumor region T5, tumor centre.

CDR3 sequence: CSVEVNGDTQYV. In DNA, the CDR3 is TGCAGTGTTGAGGTTAATGGAGATACGCAGTATGTT. This chain joins TRBV29-1 and TRBJ2-3; D gene ambiguous. The CDR3 is made up of 12 amino acids. Germline assignment: CDR1 SQVTM and CDR2 ANQGSEA.